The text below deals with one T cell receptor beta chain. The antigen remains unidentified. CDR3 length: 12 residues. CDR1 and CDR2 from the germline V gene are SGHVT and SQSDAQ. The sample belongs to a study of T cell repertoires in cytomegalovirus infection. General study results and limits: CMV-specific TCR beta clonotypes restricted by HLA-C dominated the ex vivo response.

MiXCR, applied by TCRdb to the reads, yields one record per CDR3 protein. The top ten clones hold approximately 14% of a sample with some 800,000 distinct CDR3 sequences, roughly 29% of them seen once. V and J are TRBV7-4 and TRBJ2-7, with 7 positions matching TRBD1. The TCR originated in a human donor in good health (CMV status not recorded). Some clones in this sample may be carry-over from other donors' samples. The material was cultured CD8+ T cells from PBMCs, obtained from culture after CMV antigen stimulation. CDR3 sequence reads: CASGRGRNEQYF. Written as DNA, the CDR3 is TGTGCTTCGGGAAGGGGGCGTAACGAGCAGTACTTC.